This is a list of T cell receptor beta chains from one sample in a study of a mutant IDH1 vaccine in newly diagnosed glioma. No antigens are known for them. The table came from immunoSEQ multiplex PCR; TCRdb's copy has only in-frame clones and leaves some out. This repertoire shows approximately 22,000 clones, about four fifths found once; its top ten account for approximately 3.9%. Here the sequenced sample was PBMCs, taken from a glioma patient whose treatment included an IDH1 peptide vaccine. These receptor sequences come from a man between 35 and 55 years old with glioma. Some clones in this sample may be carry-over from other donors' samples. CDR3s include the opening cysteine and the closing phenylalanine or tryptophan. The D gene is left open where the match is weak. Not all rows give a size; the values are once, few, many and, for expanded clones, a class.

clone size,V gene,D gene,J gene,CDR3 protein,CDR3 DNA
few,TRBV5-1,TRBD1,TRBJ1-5,CASSVGQGSNQPQHF,TGCGCCAGCAGCGTTGGACAGGGAAGCAATCAGCCCCAGCATTTT
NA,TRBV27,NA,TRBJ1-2,CASRNYLQGSYGYTF,TGTGCCAGCAGAAACTACCTCCAGGGTTCCTATGGCTACACCTTC
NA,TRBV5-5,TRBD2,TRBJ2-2,CASSLLLGLAIGELFF,TGTGCCAGCAGCTTGCTATTGGGACTAGCGATAGGGGAGCTGTTTTTT
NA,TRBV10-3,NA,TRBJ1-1,CAISGTSFMNTEAFF,TGTGCCATCAGTGGGACCAGCTTCATGAACACTGAAGCTTTCTTT
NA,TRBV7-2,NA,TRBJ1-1,CASSSTTGGLSAFF,TGTGCCAGCAGCTCAACCACGGGGGGGCTTTCGGCTTTCTTT
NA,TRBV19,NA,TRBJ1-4,CARDVNKRTINEKLFF,TGTGCCAGAGACGTAAATAAGAGGACCATTAATGAAAAACTGTTTTTT
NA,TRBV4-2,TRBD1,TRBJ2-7,CASSQFSGQGYEQYF,TGTGCCAGCAGCCAATTTTCGGGACAGGGGTACGAGCAGTACTTC
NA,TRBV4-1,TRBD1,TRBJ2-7,CASSQEGVWDRGYEQYF,TGCGCCAGCAGCCAAGAAGGGGTCTGGGACAGGGGCTACGAGCAGTACTTC
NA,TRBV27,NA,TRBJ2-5,CASSGGPKTQYF,TGTGCCAGCAGTGGGGGTCCGAAGACCCAGTACTTC
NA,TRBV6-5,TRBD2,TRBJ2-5,CASSSRLAGKETQYF,TGTGCCAGCAGTTCACGACTAGCGGGTAAAGAGACCCAGTACTTC
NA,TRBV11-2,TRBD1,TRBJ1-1,CASSLVGGQGGPEAFF,TGTGCCAGCAGCTTGGTAGGTGGACAGGGGGGCCCTGAAGCTTTCTTT
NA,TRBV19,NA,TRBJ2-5,CASSTDDQETQYF,TGTGCCAGTAGTACCGACGATCAAGAGACCCAGTACTTC
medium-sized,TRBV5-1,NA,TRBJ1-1,CASSLVLGGDTEAFF,TGCGCCAGCAGCTTGGTGTTGGGGGGGGACACTGAAGCTTTCTTT
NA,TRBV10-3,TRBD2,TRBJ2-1,CAIRRAGGEQNEQFF,TGTGCCATCAGAAGAGCGGGGGGGGAGCAAAATGAGCAGTTCTTC
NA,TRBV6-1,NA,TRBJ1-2,CASSEAEGAGNYGYTF,TGTGCCAGCAGTGAAGCTGAAGGGGCTGGGAACTATGGCTACACCTTC
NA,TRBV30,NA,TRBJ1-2,CAGGRDGYTF,TGTGCCGGGGGGAGGGATGGCTACACCTTC
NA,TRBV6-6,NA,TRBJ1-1,CASSYNSRNTEAFF,TGTGCCAGCAGTTATAATAGCAGGAACACTGAAGCTTTCTTT
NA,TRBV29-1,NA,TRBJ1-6,CSVGVGGDSPLHF,TGCAGCGTTGGGGTCGGGGGCGATTCACCCCTCCACTTT
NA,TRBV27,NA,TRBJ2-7,CASSLSSGGIYEQYF,TGTGCCAGCAGTTTATCGTCAGGGGGGATCTACGAGCAGTACTTC
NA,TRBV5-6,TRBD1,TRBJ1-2,CASSAGTGGFYGYTF,TGTGCCAGCAGCGCCGGGACAGGGGGTTTCTATGGCTACACCTTC
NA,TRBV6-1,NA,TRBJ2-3,CASIGVDTQYF,TGTGCCAGCATCGGGGTGGATACGCAGTATTTT
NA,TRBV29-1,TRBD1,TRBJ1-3,CSVDGEGAGNTIYF,TGCAGCGTTGATGGGGAGGGGGCGGGAAACACCATATATTTT
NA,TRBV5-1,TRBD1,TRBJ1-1,CASSLESRGTEAFF,TGCGCCAGCAGCTTGGAATCCAGGGGGACTGAAGCTTTCTTT
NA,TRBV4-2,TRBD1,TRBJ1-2,CASSQPGQGTQYGYTF,TGTGCCAGCAGCCAACCGGGACAGGGGACTCAGTATGGCTACACCTTC
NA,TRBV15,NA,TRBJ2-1,CATSRAPSQGGINEQFF,TGTGCCACCAGCAGAGCTCCCTCGCAGGGAGGTATCAATGAGCAGTTCTTC
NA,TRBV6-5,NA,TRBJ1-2,CASSYQAAGYGYTF,TGTGCCAGCAGTTACCAGGCAGCCGGCTATGGCTACACCTTC
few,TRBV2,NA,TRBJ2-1,CASSEELVTEQFF,TGTGCCAGCAGTGAAGAGCTTGTTACTGAGCAGTTCTTC
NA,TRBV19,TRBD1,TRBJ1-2,CASSTNRDRAWGQGYTF,TGTGCCAGTAGTACCAACCGGGACAGGGCTTGGGGCCAAGGCTACACCTTC
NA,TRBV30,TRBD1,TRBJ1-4,CALKGQGMEKLFF,TGTGCCCTTAAAGGACAGGGAATGGAAAAACTGTTTTTT
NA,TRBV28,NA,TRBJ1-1,CASRDDRRNTEAFF,TGTGCCAGCAGGGATGACAGGAGGAACACTGAAGCTTTCTTT
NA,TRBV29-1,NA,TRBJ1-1,CSVDKGKTNTEAFF,TGCAGCGTTGATAAGGGCAAAACTAACACTGAAGCTTTCTTT
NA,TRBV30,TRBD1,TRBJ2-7,CAWSVLGQGDEQYF,TGTGCCTGGAGTGTACTGGGACAGGGGGACGAGCAGTACTTC
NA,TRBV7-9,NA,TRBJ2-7,CASTPRGVNEQYF,TGTGCCAGCACCCCGCGGGGCGTCAACGAGCAGTACTTC
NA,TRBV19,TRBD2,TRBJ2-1,CASSIGGLAGNNEQFF,TGTGCCAGTAGTATCGGGGGGCTAGCGGGCAACAATGAGCAGTTCTTC
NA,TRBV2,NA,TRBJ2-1,CASAGPKSSYNEQFF,TGTGCCAGCGCAGGACCGAAGAGCTCCTACAATGAGCAGTTCTTC
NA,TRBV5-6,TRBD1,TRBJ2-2,CASRLWGGTGSTGELFF,TGTGCCAGCAGACTGTGGGGGGGGACAGGGAGCACCGGGGAGCTGTTTTTT
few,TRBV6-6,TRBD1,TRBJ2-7,CASSGTGSNEQYF,TGTGCCAGCAGCGGGACAGGTAGCAACGAGCAGTACTTC
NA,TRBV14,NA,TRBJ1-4,CASSQVSGIYEKLFF,TGTGCCAGCAGCCAAGTTTCCGGGATTTATGAAAAACTGTTTTTT
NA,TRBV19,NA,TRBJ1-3,CASSGREDRGNTIYF,TGTGCCAGTAGTGGCAGGGAAGACCGGGGAAACACCATATATTTT
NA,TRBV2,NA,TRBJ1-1,CASSLSGGWYTEAFF,TGTGCCAGCAGCTTAAGCGGGGGGTGGTACACTGAAGCTTTCTTT
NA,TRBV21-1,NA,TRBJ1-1,CASRAGHTEAFF,TGTGCCAGCAGAGCAGGGCACACTGAAGCTTTCTTT
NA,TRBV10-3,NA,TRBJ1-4,CAISGGDSADEKLFF,TGTGCCATCAGTGGGGGGGACTCAGCTGATGAAAAACTGTTTTTT
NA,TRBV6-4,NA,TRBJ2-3,CASSDGVGGTDTQYF,TGTGCCAGCAGTGACGGGGTGGGGGGCACAGATACGCAGTATTTT
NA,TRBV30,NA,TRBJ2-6,CAWSGSGGTGPRANVLTF,TGTGCCTGGAGTGGGAGTGGGGGAACCGGCCCTCGAGCCAACGTCCTGACTTTC
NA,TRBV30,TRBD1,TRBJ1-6,CAWEGPTGGFNSPLHF,TGTGCCTGGGAGGGGCCGACAGGGGGCTTTAATTCACCCCTCCACTTT
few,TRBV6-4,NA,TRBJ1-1,CASSASPGNTEAFF,TGTGCCAGCAGTGCCTCACCCGGGAACACTGAAGCTTTCTTT
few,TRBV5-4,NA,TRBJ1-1,CASSLVLGVNTEAFF,TGTGCCAGCAGCTTGGTTTTGGGGGTGAACACTGAAGCTTTCTTT
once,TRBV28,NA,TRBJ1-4,CASSWPGENEKLFF,TGTGCCAGCAGTTGGCCAGGCGAGAATGAAAAACTGTTTTTT
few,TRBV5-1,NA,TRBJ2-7,CASSSDMLGQYF,TGCGCCAGCAGCTCGGACATGTTGGGGCAGTACTTC
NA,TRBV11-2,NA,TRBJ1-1,CASVGNTEAFF,TGTGCCAGCGTCGGGAACACTGAAGCTTTCTTT
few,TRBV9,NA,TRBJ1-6,CASSLLGRGDSPLHF,TGTGCCAGCAGCCTTCTTGGCCGAGGGGATTCACCCCTCCACTTT